The TCR beta chain under discussion was sequenced for a study of early T cells in non-severe SARS-CoV-2 infection. Study in general: It was bulk RNA from unsorted whole blood that was sequenced, and the chains were unpaired. Notes on the study in general: Reliance on VDJdb matching favored anti-spike CD8 responses; private and CD4 specificities were missed.

Ten or more counts support this clonotype. Antigen: not known. After removal of 1 base from V and 6 bases from J, the junction contained 7 bases not matched to a gene. This CDR3 is built from 14 residues. CDR1 is GTSNPN and CDR2 is SVGIG in the germline V gene (reference sequence). As part of library construction, unique molecular identifiers were attached to individual cDNA molecules. TCRdb called the 5' RACE reads again in MiXCR, with one record for every CDR3 protein. The data hold some 100,000 distinct CDR3 sequences, with over 12% observed a single time. What was sequenced was whole blood. The clonotype comes from an adult who was a healthcare worker with PCR-confirmed SARS-CoV-2 infection or an uninfected control (not recorded which). The V gene is TRBV30, the J gene TRBJ2-5, with TRBD2 identical over 8 bases. The CDR3 is CAWSGGGPVQTQYF. The DNA for the CDR3 is TGTGCCTGGAGTGGCGGGGGGCCGGTACAGACCCAGTACTTC. Supplemented by reference TRBV30 and TRBJ2-5, the full variable domain reads SQTIHQWPATLVQPVGSPLSLECTVEGTSNPNLYWYRQAAGRGLQLLFYSVGIGQISSEVPQNLSASRPQDRQFILSSKKLLLSDSGFYLCAWSGGGPVQTQYFGPGTRLLVL.